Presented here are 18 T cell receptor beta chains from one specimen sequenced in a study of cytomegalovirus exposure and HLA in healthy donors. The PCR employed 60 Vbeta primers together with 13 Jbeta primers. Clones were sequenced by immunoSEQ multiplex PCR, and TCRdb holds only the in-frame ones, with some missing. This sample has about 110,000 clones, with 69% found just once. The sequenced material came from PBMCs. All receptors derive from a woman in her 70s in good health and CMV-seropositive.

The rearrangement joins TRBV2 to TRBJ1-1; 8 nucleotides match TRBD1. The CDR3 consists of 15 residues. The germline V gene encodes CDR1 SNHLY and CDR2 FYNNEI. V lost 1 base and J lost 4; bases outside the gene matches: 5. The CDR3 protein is CASSEDRGSGTEAFF. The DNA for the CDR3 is TGTGCCAGCAGTGAAGACAGGGGGTCGGGCACTGAAGCTTTCTTT.

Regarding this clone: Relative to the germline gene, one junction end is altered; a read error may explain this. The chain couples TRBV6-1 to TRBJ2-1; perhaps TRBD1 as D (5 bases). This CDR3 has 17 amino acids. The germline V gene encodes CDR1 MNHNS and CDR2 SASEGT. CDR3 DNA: TGTGCCAGCAGTGCCCGGATGGACATTAGCTCCTACAGTGAGCAGTTCTTC. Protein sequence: CASSARMDISSYSEQFF.

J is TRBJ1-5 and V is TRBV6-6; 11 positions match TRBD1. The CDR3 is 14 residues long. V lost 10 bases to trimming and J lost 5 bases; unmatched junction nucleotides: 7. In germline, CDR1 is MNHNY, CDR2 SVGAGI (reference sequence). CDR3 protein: CAIKGQGGDQPQHF. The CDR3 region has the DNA TGTGCCATCAAGGGACAGGGGGGCGATCAGCCCCAGCATTTT.

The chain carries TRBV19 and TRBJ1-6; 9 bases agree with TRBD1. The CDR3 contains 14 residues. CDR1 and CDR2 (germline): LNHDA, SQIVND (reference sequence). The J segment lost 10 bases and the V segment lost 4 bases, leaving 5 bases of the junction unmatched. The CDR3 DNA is TGTGCCAGTAGTACCGGACAGGGGATGTCACCCCTCCACTTT. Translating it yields CASSTGQGMSPLHF.

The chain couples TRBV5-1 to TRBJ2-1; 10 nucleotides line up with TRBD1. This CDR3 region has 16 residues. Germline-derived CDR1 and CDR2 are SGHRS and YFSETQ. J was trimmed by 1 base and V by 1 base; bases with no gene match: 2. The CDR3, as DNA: TGCGCCAGCAGCTTGCAGGGACAGGGGTCCTACAATGAGCAGTTCTTC. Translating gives CASSLQGQGSYNEQFF.

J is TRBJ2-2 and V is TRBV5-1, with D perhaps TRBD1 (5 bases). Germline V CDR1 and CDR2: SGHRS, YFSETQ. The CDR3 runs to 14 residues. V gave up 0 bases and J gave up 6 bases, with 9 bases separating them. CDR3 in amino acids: CASSLAQGPGELFF. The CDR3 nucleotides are TGCGCCAGCAGCTTGGCCCAGGGTCCCGGGGAGCTGTTTTTT.

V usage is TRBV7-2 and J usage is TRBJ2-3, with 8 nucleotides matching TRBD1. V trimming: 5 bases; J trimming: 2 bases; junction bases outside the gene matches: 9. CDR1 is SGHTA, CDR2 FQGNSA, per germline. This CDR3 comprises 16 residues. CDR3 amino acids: CASSPQGGLITDTQYF. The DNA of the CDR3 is TGTGCCAGCAGCCCACAGGGGGGCCTTATCACAGATACGCAGTATTTT.

The DNA for the CDR3 is TGTGCCAGCAGCCCTAATGGGGAGCGAGAGACCCAGTACTTC. This gives the protein CASSPNGERETQYF. The chain links TRBV7-2 to TRBJ2-5; a possible D gene is TRBD2 (5 bases). Deletions cut 5 bases from V and 4 bases from J, with 14 bases between. Germline V gives CDR1 SGHTA, CDR2 FQGNSA. This CDR3 contains 14 residues. The full variable domain, its missing parts supplied by reference TRBV7-2 and TRBJ2-5, is GAGVSQSPSNKVTEKGKDVELRCDPISGHTALYWYRQSLGQGLEFLIYFQGNSAPDKSGLPSDRFSAERTGGSVSTLTIQRTQQEDSAVYLCASSPNGERETQYFGPGTRLLVL.

As DNA, the CDR3 is TGTGCCAGCAGGACCGGGACAGGTTCCTCTGGAAACACCATATATTTT. This codes for CASRTGTGSSGNTIYF. The rearrangement joins TRBV7-9 to TRBJ1-3, with TRBD1 identical over 8 bases. The CDR3 consists of 16 residues. Germline trimming cut 6 bases from V and 0 bases from J; bases unmatched to any gene: 7. Per germline, CDR1 SEHNR and CDR2 FQNEAQ (reference sequence).

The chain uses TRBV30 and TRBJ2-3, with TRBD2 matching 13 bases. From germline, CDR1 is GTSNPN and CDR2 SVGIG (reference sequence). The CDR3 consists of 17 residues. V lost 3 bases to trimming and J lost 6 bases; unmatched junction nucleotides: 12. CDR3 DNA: TGTGCCTGGAGCCCCATGATGACTAGCGGGGGGAAGGATACGCAGTATTTT. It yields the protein CAWSPMMTSGGKDTQYF.

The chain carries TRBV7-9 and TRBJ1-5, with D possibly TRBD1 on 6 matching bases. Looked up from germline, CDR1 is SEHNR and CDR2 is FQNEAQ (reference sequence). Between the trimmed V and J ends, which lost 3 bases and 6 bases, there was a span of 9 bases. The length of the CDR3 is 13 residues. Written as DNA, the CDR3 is TGTGCCAGCAGCTTTACAGGGAGTCAGCCCCAGCATTTT. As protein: CASSFTGSQPQHF.

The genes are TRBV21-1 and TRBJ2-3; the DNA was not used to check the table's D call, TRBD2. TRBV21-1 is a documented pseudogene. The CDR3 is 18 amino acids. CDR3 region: CASRRVRHSSTSGDTQYF. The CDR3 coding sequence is TGTGCCAGCAGGAGGGTTCGGCACAGCAGTACCTCTGGAGATACGCAGTATTTT.

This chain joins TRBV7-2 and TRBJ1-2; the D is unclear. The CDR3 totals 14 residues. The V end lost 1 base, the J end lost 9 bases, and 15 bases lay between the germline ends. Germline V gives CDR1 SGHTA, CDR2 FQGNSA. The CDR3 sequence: CASSLVAGEGSYTF. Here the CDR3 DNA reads TGTGCCAGCAGCTTAGTAGCCGGGGAGGGTAGCTACACCTTC.

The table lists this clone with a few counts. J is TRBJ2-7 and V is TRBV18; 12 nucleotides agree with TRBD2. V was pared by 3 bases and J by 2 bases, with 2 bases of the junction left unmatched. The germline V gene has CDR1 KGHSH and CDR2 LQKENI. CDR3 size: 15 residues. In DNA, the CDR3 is TGTGCCAGCTCACCGACTAGCGGGGGAACCTACGAGCAGTACTTC. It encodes CASSPTSGGTYEQYF.

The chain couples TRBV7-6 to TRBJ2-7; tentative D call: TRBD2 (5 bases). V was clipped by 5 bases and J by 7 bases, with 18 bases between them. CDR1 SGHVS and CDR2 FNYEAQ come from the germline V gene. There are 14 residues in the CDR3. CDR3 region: CASSAGPTNREQYF. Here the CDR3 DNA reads TGTGCCAGCAGCGCCGGGCCGACTAATCGGGAGCAGTACTTC.

The CDR3 DNA reads as TGTGCCAGCAACCAGTTCGACTTTAGCACAGATACGCAGTATTTT. Translation: CASNQFDFSTDTQYF. The J gene is TRBJ2-3, the V gene TRBV7-9; unclear D gene. CDR3 length: 15 residues. The ends were cut back, 7 bases at V and 0 bases at J, with 14 bases in the middle. The germline V gene encodes CDR1 SEHNR and CDR2 FQNEAQ (reference sequence).

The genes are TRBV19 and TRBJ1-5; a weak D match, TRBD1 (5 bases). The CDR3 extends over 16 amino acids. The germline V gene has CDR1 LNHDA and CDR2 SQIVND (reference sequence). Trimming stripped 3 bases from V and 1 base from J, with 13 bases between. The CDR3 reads CASSIKGSMSNQPQHF. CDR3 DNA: TGTGCCAGTAGTATCAAGGGGTCTATGAGCAATCAGCCCCAGCATTTT.

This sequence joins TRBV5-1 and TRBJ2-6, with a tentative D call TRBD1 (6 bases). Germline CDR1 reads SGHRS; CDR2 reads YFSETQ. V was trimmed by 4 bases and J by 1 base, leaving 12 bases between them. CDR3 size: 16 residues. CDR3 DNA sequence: TGCGCCAGCAGCGTACAAACAGGGTCTGGGGCCAACGTCCTGACTTTC. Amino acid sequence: CASSVQTGSGANVLTF.